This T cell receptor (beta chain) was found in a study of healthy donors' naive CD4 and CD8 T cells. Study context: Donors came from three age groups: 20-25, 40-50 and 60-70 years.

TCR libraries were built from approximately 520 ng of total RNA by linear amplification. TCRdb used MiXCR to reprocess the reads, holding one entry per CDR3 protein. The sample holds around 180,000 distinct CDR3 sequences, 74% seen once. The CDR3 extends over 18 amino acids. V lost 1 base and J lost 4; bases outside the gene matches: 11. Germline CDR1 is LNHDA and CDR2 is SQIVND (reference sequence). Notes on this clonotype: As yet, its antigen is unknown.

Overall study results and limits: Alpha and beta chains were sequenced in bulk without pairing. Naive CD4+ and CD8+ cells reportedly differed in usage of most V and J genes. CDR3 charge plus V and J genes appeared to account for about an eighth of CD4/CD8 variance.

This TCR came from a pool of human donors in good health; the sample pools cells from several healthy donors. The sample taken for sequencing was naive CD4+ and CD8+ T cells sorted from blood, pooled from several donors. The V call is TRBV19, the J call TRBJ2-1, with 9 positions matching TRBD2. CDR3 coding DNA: TGTGCCAGTAGTATAGGAATCATGGCGGGAGGGCCTTACAATGAGCAGTTCTTC. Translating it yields CASSIGIMAGGPYNEQFF.